The 25 T cell receptor beta chains below were found in one sample sequenced in a study of T-cell memory formation after mild COVID-19. TCRdb redid the calling of the 5' RACE reads with MiXCR, one entry per CDR3 protein. Of approximately 65,000 distinct CDR3 sequences in the sample, approximately 15% were seen once. Sequenced input: PBMCs or a T cell subset sorted from them (not recorded which). These receptors were taken from an adult woman who had mild COVID-19 (a few samples of this study predate the infection). Cell type and time point are not known.

A note on this clonotype: Germline and junction disagree at one end, which may indicate a read error. The chain carries TRBV7-7 and TRBJ2-3, with 10 positions matching TRBD1. Germline V lookup: CDR1 SSHAT, CDR2 FNYEAQ (reference sequence). The CDR3 sequence is 15 residues long. CDR3 amino acids: CASSPRQGATDTQYF. The DNA for the CDR3 is TGTGCTAGCAGCCCGAGACAGGGGGCAACAGATACGCAGTATTTT.

The V call is TRBV7-8, the J call TRBJ2-1, with 13 positions matching TRBD2. The CDR3 has 19 residues. In germline, CDR1 is SGHVS, CDR2 FQNEAQ. With V trimmed by 0 bases and J by 6 bases, 11 bases remained unmatched. This chain's CDR3 is CASSLAPILAGGPVNEQFF. The CDR3 coding sequence is TGTGCCAGCAGCTTAGCGCCAATACTAGCGGGAGGGCCGGTCAATGAGCAGTTCTTC.

The chain uses TRBV30 and TRBJ1-1; D is perhaps TRBD1 (5 bases). V lost 7 bases and J lost 1, with 13 bases in between. This CDR3 region has 13 residues. Germline V CDR1 and CDR2: GTSNPN, SVGIG (reference sequence). The CDR3 DNA reads as TGTGCCTTCGACGGGGGTCAGAACACTGAAGCTTTCTTT. Amino acid sequence: CAFDGGQNTEAFF.

Only a few counts were recorded for this clonotype. This chain joins TRBV30 and TRBJ2-3; D is unclear. The CDR3 is made up of 14 amino acids. Trimming shortened V by 0 bases and J by 3 bases, and 10 bases separated the two germline ends. Germline CDR1 is GTSNPN and CDR2 is SVGIG (reference sequence). Written as DNA, the CDR3 is TGTGCCTGGAGTGTACGTGGAATAACAGATACGCAGTATTTT. Translation gives CAWSVRGITDTQYF.

V is TRBV9 and J is TRBJ2-7; 8 positions agree with TRBD2. The junction had 8 bases not matched to a gene; V was cut back by 4 bases and J by 2 bases. CDR3 length: 15 residues. The germline gives CDR1 SGDLS, CDR2 YYNGEE. The CDR3 nucleotides are TGTGCCAGCAGCATCGGGGGGGCCGAGACCTACGAGCAGTACTTC. Its protein product is CASSIGGAETYEQYF.

This clonotype was counted between two and nine times. An end of the junction does not agree with germline; a read error may underlie this. The chain is built from TRBV7-7 and TRBJ2-1; TRBD2 matches at 12 bases. This CDR3 is 18 amino acids long. Germline CDR1 SSHAT, CDR2 FNYEAQ (reference sequence). CDR3 loop: CASSLGEPGLAGYNEQFF. CDR3 nucleotide sequence: TGTGCTAGCAGCTTAGGTGAGCCAGGACTAGCGGGATACAATGAGCAGTTCTTC.

The V call is TRBV27, the J call TRBJ2-7; D might be TRBD1 (6 bases). The CDR3 loop spans 13 amino acids. From germline, CDR1 is MNHEY and CDR2 SMNVEV (reference sequence). V lost 6 bases and J 3 bases, leaving 12 bases between the germline ends. The CDR3: CASSLGQIYEQYF. The DNA for the CDR3 is TGTGCCAGCAGCCTCGGACAGATCTACGAGCAGTACTTC.

For the CDR3, the DNA is TGTGCCACCAGTGATTATCTCGCCGGCGAGCAGTACTTC. Translated, it gives CATSDYLAGEQYF. The chain is built from TRBV24-1 and TRBJ2-7; D uncertain. Germline V lookup: CDR1 KGHDR, CDR2 SFDVKD. The CDR3 totals 13 residues. V shed 2 bases and J shed 6 bases, with 10 bases lying between them.

The rearrangement links TRBV19 to TRBJ2-3, with D maybe TRBD1 (6 bases). Germline CDR1 is LNHDA and CDR2 is SQIVND (reference sequence). This CDR3 region has 15 residues. Trimming pared 7 bases from V and 4 bases from J, leaving 18 bases between. The DNA of the CDR3 is TGTGCCAGTACTCAACTAGGGACACCGTCAGATACGCAGTATTTT. Protein sequence: CASTQLGTPSDTQYF. The whole variable domain, remainder taken from reference TRBV19 and TRBJ2-3, is DGGITQSPKYLFRKEGQNVTLSCEQNLNHDAMYWYRQDPGQGLRLIYYSQIVNDFQKGDIAEGYSVSREKKESFPLTVTSAQKNPTAFYLCASTQLGTPSDTQYFGPGTRLTVL.

There are a few counts of this clonotype. The chain recombines TRBV7-8 with TRBJ2-2; possible D gene TRBD2, 5 bases. The CDR3 extends over 17 amino acids. With 5 bases removed from V and 2 bases from J, the gap between germline ends came to 18 bases. CDR1 and CDR2 (germline): SGHVS, FQNEAQ. The chain's CDR3 is CASSALISGLNTGELFF. CDR3 nucleotides: TGTGCCAGCAGCGCCCTTATCTCGGGGTTAAACACCGGGGAGCTGTTTTTT.

This clonotype came up a few times. The chain recombines TRBV4-3 with TRBJ2-1, with 8 bases identical to TRBD2. The germline gives CDR1 LGHNA, CDR2 YSLEER. The CDR3 has 16 amino acids. Trimming took 0 bases from V and 3 from J; bases not matched to a gene: 4. DNA for the CDR3: TGCGCCAGCAGCCAAGAGTCGACTAGCGACTACAATGAGCAGTTCTTC. Its protein is CASSQESTSDYNEQFF.

The genes are TRBV11-3 and TRBJ2-7; 7 nucleotides match TRBD1. CDR3 length: 17 amino acids. V was pared by 1 base and J by 2 bases, with 11 bases of the junction left unmatched. CDR1 and CDR2 (germline): SGHNT, YENEEA. CDR3 coding DNA: TGTGCCAGCAGCTTAGGCGGTCTACAGGGGATCGCCTACGAGCAGTACTTC. Its protein product is CASSLGGLQGIAYEQYF.

This clonotype was picked up many times. The rearrangement uses TRBV4-2 and TRBJ2-7; TRBD1 agrees at 9 bases. V lost 6 bases to trimming and J lost 4 bases; unmatched junction nucleotides: 7. Germline V gene data show CDR1 as LGHNA and CDR2 as YNFKEQ. The length of the CDR3 is 14 residues. Here the CDR3 DNA reads TGTGCCAGCAGTCCCGGGACAGGGTCTTACGAGCAGTACTTC. Translated, it gives CASSPGTGSYEQYF.

There are a few counts of this clonotype. The chain recombines TRBV7-2 with TRBJ1-5; D remains ambiguous. This CDR3 has 15 amino acids. The V end was cut by 1 base, the J end by 7 bases, with 14 bases between. Germline assignment: CDR1 SGHTA and CDR2 FQGNSA. The CDR3 coding sequence is TGTGCCAGCAGCTTAGATCGCGGAGGTTACCAGCCCCAGCATTTT. Translated: CASSLDRGGYQPQHF.

The gene calls are TRBV4-2 and TRBJ2-7; D uncertain. This CDR3 spans 14 amino acids. Trimming pared 0 bases from V and 2 bases from J, leaving 8 bases between. Germline V gives CDR1 LGHNA, CDR2 YNFKEQ. This chain's CDR3 is CASSQDYNPYEQYF. CDR3 bases: TGTGCCAGCAGCCAAGATTACAACCCCTACGAGCAGTACTTC.

Written as DNA, the CDR3 is TGCGCCAGCAGGGAGGCAGATACTGAAGCTTTCTTT. This encodes CASREADTEAFF. The rearrangement links TRBV4-1 to TRBJ1-1; D is undetermined. The germline V gene has CDR1 MGHRA and CDR2 YSYEKL. The V and J ends lost 6 bases and 5 bases respectively, with 10 bases between them. The CDR3 is 12 amino acids.

This clonotype appeared a few times. CDR3 DNA: TGCAGTGCTAGAGCCGATCTCGTTAGCGGGAGGTCCTACAATGAGCAGTTCTTC. Translating gives CSARADLVSGRSYNEQFF. The rearrangement links TRBV20-1 to TRBJ2-1, with TRBD2 matching over 10 bases. The CDR3 has 18 residues. V gave up 1 base and J gave up 1 base; unmatched junction bases: 10. Germline CDR1 reads DFQATT; CDR2 reads SNEGSKA (reference sequence).

This clonotype was found a few times. The gene calls are TRBV27 and TRBJ2-1; a possible D gene is TRBD1 (5 bases). V was pared by 4 bases and J by 0 bases, with 16 bases between. Germline CDR1 MNHEY, CDR2 SMNVEV (reference sequence). The length of the CDR3 is 17 residues. The CDR3 coding sequence is TGTGCCAGCAGTTGGCAATCGTCTGGGGCCTCCTACAATGAGCAGTTCTTC. Protein: CASSWQSSGASYNEQFF.

This clonotype was detected only once. V and J are TRBV19 and TRBJ2-1, with D perhaps TRBD1 or TRBD2 (7 bases each). Trimming shortened V by 0 bases and J by 4 bases, and 31 bases separated the two germline ends. Germline CDR1 reads LNHDA; CDR2 reads SQIVND (reference sequence). CDR3 length: 22 residues. CDR3: CASSIDVVRQGGVWGLYNEQFF. Here the CDR3 DNA reads TGTGCCAGTAGTATAGATGTCGTAAGACAGGGAGGGGTGTGGGGGTTATACAATGAGCAGTTCTTC.

This clonotype was observed a few times. The chain employs TRBV12-3 or TRBV12-4 and TRBJ2-7; no definite D call. V gave up 6 bases and J gave up 4 bases, with 13 bases separating them. This CDR3 region has 13 residues. The CDR3 DNA is TGTGCCAGCAGCCCCGGTCCGCAATACGAGCAGTACTTC. Translated: CASSPGPQYEQYF.

This chain links TRBV7-2 with TRBJ2-1, with D perhaps matching TRBD2 (6 bases). The CDR3 is made up of 17 amino acids. The germline CDR1 and CDR2 sequences are SGHTA and FQGNSA. The V gene lost 5 bases and the J gene lost 8 bases, with 25 bases spanning the gap. CDR3 bases: TGTGCCAGCAGCGCCCCCCCGTTCAGAACGGGAGCCGATGAGCAGTTCTTC. This encodes CASSAPPFRTGADEQFF.

There are many counts of this clonotype. V usage is TRBV4-1 and J usage is TRBJ2-1; D tentatively reads TRBD1 or TRBD2 (5 bases each). This CDR3 has 16 amino acids. Germline values: CDR1 MGHRA, CDR2 YSYEKL. Trimming shortened V by 3 bases and J by 0 bases, and 12 bases separated the two germline ends. The CDR3 nucleotides are TGCGCCAGCAGCCAGGGGGATAGAAGCTCCTACAATGAGCAGTTCTTC. It specifies CASSQGDRSSYNEQFF.

This clonotype was counted between two and nine times. The chain uses TRBV11-2 and TRBJ2-1; 10 positions agree with TRBD2. The germline V gene encodes CDR1 SGHAT and CDR2 FQNNGV. The CDR3 consists of 16 residues. Trimming removed 2 bases from V and 7 bases from J; junction bases left unmatched: 8. The CDR3 DNA follows: TGTGCCAGCAGCTTACGGAGCGGGGGGGCTGGGAATGAGCAGTTCTTC. Its protein is CASSLRSGGAGNEQFF.

This rearrangement joins TRBV7-6 to TRBJ2-5; 11 bases map to TRBD2. The V gene end was trimmed by 5 bases and the J gene end by 2 bases; junction bases not matched to a gene: 4. There are 15 residues in the CDR3. Germline V gene sequence: CDR1 SGHVS, CDR2 FNYEAQ. CDR3 in amino acids: CASSRWTSGQETQYF. CDR3 sequence (DNA): TGTGCCAGCAGCCGGTGGACTAGCGGGCAAGAGACCCAGTACTTC.

The sample holds a few counts of this clonotype. V and J are TRBV24-1 and TRBJ2-1; D perhaps matches TRBD2 (7 bases). CDR1 KGHDR and CDR2 SFDVKD come from the germline V gene. V shed 3 bases and J shed 5 bases, with 13 bases lying between them. This CDR3 region has 15 residues. The CDR3 DNA reads TGTGCCACCAGTGATCCCGGGGGGCCCAACAATGAGCAGTTCTTC. It is translated as CATSDPGGPNNEQFF.